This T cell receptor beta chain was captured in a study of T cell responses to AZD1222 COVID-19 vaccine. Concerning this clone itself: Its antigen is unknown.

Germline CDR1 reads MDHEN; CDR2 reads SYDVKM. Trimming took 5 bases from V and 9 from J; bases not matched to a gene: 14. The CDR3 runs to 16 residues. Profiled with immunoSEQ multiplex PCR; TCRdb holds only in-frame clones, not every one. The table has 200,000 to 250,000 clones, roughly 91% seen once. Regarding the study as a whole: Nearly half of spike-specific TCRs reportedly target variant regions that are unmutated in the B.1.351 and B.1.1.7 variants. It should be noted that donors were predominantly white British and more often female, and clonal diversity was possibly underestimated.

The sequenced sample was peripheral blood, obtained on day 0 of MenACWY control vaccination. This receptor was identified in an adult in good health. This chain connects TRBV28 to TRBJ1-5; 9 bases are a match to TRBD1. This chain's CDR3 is CASSPSGTGIYRPQHF. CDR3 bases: TGTGCCAGCAGTCCCTCCGGGACAGGGATATACCGGCCCCAGCATTTT. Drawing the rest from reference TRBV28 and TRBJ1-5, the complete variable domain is DVKVTQSSRYLVKRTGEKVFLECVQDMDHENMFWYRQDPGLGLRLIYFSYDVKMKEKGDIPEGYSVSREKKERFSLILESASTNQTSMYLCASSPSGTGIYRPQHFGDGTRLSIL.